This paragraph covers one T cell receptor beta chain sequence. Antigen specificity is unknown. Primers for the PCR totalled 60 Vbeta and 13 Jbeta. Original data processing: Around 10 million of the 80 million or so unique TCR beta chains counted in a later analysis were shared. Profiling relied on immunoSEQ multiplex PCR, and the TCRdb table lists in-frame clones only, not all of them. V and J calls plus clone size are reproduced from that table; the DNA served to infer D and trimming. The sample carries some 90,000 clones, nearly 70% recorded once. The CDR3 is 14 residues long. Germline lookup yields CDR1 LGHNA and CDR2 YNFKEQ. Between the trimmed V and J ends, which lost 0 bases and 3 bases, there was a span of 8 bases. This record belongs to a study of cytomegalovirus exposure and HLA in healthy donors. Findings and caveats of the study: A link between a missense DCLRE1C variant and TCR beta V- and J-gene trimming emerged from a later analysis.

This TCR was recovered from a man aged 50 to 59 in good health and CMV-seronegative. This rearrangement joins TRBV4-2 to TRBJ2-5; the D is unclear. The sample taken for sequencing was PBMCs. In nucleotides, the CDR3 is TGTGCCAGCAGCCAAGAGTTAGCTGAAGAGACCCAGTACTTC. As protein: CASSQELAEETQYF.